The clone carrying this TCR beta chain was seen once. These data are taken from a study of blood T cell repertoires in COVID-19. The overall study: Some COVID-19 samples were acute and others convalescent; all came from the United States, Italy and Spain.

Cohorts were based on clinical histories the participants reported. Cohort 3 recovered donors had two negative PCRs, clearance, or symptom resolution. Sequencing was performed with immunoSEQ multiplex PCR; in TCRdb, only in-frame clones are kept and a portion is missing. The table records approximately 170,000 clones, approximately 80% of them present only once. The CDR3 runs to 14 residues. The trim removed 5 bases at V and 3 bases at J, leaving 5 bases unmatched. Germline CDR1 reads PRHDT; CDR2 reads FYEKMQ (reference sequence). This sequence joins TRBV13 and TRBJ1-1; 8 bases are a match to TRBD1. The receptor comes from a man in his forties who had recovered from COVID-19. Sequenced input: PBMCs or T cells enriched from blood (not recorded which). This CDR3 reads CASSLTGGDTEAFF. DNA of the CDR3: TGTGCCAGCAGCCTAACAGGGGGGGACACTGAAGCTTTCTTT.